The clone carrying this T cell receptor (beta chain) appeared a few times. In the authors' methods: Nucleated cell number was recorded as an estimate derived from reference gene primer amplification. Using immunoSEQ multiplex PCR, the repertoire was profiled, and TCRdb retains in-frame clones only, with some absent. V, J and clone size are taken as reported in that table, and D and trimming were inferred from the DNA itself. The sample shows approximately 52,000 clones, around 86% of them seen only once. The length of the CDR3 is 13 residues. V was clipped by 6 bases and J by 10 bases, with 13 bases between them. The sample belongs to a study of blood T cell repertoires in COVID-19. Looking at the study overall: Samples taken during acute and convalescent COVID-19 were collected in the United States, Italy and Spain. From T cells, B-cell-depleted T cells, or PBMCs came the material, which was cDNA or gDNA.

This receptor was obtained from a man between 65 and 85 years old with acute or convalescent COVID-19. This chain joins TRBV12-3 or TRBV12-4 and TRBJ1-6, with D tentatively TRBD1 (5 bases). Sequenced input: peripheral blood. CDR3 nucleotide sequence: TGTGCCAGCAGCCTCCTCGGGGGGTCACCCCTCCACTTT. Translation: CASSLLGGSPLHF.